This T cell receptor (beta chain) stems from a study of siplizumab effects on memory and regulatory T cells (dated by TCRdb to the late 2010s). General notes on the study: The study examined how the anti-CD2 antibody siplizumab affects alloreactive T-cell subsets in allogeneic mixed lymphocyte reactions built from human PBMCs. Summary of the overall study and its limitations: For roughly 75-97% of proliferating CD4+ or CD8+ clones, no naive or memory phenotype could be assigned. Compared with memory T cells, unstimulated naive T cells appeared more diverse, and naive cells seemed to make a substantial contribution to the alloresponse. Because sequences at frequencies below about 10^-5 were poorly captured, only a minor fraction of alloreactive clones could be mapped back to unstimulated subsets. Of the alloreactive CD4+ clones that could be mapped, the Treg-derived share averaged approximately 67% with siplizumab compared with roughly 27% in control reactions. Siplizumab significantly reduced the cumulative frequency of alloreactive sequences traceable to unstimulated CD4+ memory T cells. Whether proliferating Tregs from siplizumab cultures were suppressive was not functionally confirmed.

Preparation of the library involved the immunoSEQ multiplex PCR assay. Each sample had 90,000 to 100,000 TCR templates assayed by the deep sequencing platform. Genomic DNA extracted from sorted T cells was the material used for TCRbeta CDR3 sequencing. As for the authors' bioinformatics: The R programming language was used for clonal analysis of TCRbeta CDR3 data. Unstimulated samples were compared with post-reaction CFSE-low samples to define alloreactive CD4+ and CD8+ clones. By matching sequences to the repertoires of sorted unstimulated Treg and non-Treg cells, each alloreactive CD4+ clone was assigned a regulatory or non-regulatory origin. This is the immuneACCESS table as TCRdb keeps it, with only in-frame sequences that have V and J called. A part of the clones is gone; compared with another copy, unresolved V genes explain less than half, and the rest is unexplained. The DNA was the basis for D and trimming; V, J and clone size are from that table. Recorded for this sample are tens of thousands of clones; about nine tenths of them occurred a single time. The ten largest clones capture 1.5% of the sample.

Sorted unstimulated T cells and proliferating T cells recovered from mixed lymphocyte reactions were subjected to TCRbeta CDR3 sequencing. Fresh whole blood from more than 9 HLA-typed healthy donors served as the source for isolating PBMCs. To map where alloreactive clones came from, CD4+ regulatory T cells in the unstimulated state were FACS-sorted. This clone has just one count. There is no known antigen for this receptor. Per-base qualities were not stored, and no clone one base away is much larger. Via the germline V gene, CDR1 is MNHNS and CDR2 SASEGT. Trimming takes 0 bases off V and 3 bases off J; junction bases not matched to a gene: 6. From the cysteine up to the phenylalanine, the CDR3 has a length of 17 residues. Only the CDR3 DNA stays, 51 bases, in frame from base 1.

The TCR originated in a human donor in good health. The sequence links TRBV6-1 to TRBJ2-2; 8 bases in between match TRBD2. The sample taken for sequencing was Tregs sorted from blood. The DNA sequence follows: TGTGCCAGCAGTGAAGCTTTGGCGGGGGGACACACCGGGGAGCTGTTTTTT. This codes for CASSEALAGGHTGELFF.